A selection of T cell receptor beta chains follows, all from one sample in a study of identical twins. TCRdb itself ran the 5' RACE reads through MiXCR, one entry per CDR3 protein. The sample shows about 210,000 distinct CDR3 sequences, less than 10% of them seen only once. Sequenced sample: memory (CD45RO+) T cells sorted from blood. These receptors originate from a woman in her late teens or twenties in good health. Each CDR3 is given with its conserved first and last residue. The order of the fields is clone size, V gene, J gene, D gene, CDR3 protein, CDR3 DNA. D genes are given only for firm matches. The listing skips clone size in some rows; elsewhere it reads once, few, many or a size class.

few	TRBV20-1	TRBJ2-1	TRBD2	CSARGRGGDNEQFF	TGCAGTGCTAGAGGGCGCGGGGGTGACAATGAGCAGTTCTTC
few	TRBV20-1	TRBJ2-5	.	CSARLKGRFAGTQYF	TGCAGTGCTAGATTGAAGGGCCGATTCGCCGGGACCCAGTACTTC
.	TRBV20-1	TRBJ1-1	.	CSARVAGRSTEAFF	TGCAGTGCTAGAGTGGCGGGGAGAAGCACTGAAGCTTTCTTT
many	TRBV7-2	TRBJ1-2	.	CASSLGGNYGYTF	TGTGCCAGCAGCTTAGGGGGGAACTATGGCTACACCTTC
few	TRBV5-1	TRBJ2-2	.	CASSLTGPGELFF	TGCGCCAGCAGCTTGACGGGCCCGGGGGAGCTGTTTTTT
many	TRBV6-7	TRBJ2-1	.	CARFQGEQFF	TGTGCCAGGTTTCAGGGTGAGCAGTTCTTC
.	TRBV20-1	TRBJ1-1	.	CSASPFEAEAFF	TGCAGTGCTAGTCCCTTCGAGGCTGAAGCTTTCTTT
few	TRBV5-1	TRBJ2-7	.	CASREVSSYEQYF	TGCGCCAGCAGGGAGGTTAGCTCCTACGAGCAGTACTTC
many	TRBV15	TRBJ2-6	.	CATSITQGANVLTF	TGTGCCACCAGCATCACTCAGGGGGCCAACGTCCTGACTTTC
.	TRBV7-9	TRBJ1-3	TRBD1	CASRGGVRNTIYF	TGTGCCAGCAGAGGGGGCGTTAGAAACACCATATATTTT
many	TRBV5-1	TRBJ2-5	TRBD2	CASSSGLAGGNQETQYF	TGCGCCAGCAGCTCCGGACTAGCGGGGGGGAACCAAGAGACCCAGTACTTC
many	TRBV5-5	TRBJ2-5	.	CASSFRTEETQYF	TGTGCCAGCAGTTTCCGGACAGAAGAGACCCAGTACTTC
many	TRBV7-9	TRBJ2-3	.	CASSFAGAGDTQYF	TGTGCCAGCAGCTTTGCAGGGGCTGGAGATACGCAGTATTTT
.	TRBV20-1	TRBJ1-2	.	CSTENYGYTF	TGCAGCACAGAAAACTATGGCTACACCTTC
few	TRBV6-1	TRBJ1-2	.	CASSPYLRVYGYTF	TGTGCCAGCAGTCCCTATTTAAGAGTCTATGGCTACACCTTC
few	TRBV7-2	TRBJ2-1	TRBD2	CASSPIAGGFHEQFF	TGTGCCAGCAGCCCCATAGCGGGAGGGTTCCATGAGCAGTTCTTC
many	TRBV5-1	TRBJ2-2	.	CASSSAGSYTGELFF	TGCGCCAGCAGCTCGGCAGGGTCATACACCGGGGAGCTGTTTTTT
few	TRBV6-2/TRBV6-3	TRBJ2-3	TRBD2	CASSPLTGLATPGDTQYF	TGTGCCAGCAGTCCCTTAACCGGACTAGCGACGCCGGGGGATACGCAGTATTTT
.	TRBV20-1	TRBJ2-2	TRBD1	CSAPRRPGQGTGELFF	TGCAGTGCACCCCGTCGACCGGGACAGGGCACCGGGGAGCTGTTTTTT